The 27 T cell receptor beta chains listed next were all sequenced from one sample in a study of glioma-infiltrating T cells. The iRepertoire nested amplicon-rescue multiplex PCR amplified TCR alpha and beta CDR3s from RNA. TCRdb itself ran the multiplex PCR reads through MiXCR, one entry per CDR3 protein. The repertoire has about 140,000 distinct CDR3 sequences, about 39% of them found once; the top ten carry over 15%. Sequencing input: glioma tissue, nonneoplastic brain tissue, or PBMCs (not recorded which). The receptors originated from a human donor with low-grade glioma or glioblastoma, undergoing nonglioma brain surgery, or in good health (not recorded which).

The chain combines TRBV20-1 with TRBJ2-7, with 9 bases that match TRBD2. Unmatched junction bases numbered 2, after V lost 2 bases and J lost 3 bases. In germline, CDR1 is DFQATT, CDR2 SNEGSKA (reference sequence). The CDR3 spans 13 residues. The CDR3 bases are TGCAGTGCTAGACTAGCGGGATTCTACGAGCAGTACTTC. It codes for CSARLAGFYEQYF.

This clonotype has more than one count but fewer than ten. CDR3 sequence: CAIRGRDTEAFF. CDR3 coding DNA: TGTGCCATCAGAGGGAGGGACACTGAAGCTTTCTTT. J is TRBJ1-1 and V is TRBV10-3; D is ambiguous. The V gene's germline CDR1 is ENHRY and CDR2 SYGVKD. V lost 6 bases, J lost 3 bases, and 8 bases lay in between. The CDR3 has 12 residues.

This clonotype came up many times. This chain uses TRBV20-1 with TRBJ1-2; D remains unclear. Germline V gives CDR1 DFQATT, CDR2 SNEGSKA (reference sequence). V lost 5 bases and J lost 8, with 12 bases in between. CDR3 length: 11 amino acids. CDR3 residues: CSALPTEGYTF. The CDR3 DNA reads as TGCAGTGCTTTACCGACTGAGGGCTACACCTTC.

The V gene is TRBV2, the J gene TRBJ2-1; unclear D gene. The V end was cut by 6 bases, the J end by 4 bases, with 7 bases between. Germline V CDR1 and CDR2: SNHLY, FYNNEI. This CDR3 has 12 amino acids. CDR3 loop: CASRAAYNEQFF. The CDR3 DNA is TGTGCCAGCAGGGCAGCTTACAATGAGCAGTTCTTC.

The chain carries TRBV10-1 and TRBJ1-2; tentatively, D is TRBD1 (6 bases). The germline gives CDR1 WNHNN, CDR2 SYGVQD (reference sequence). The CDR3 spans 14 residues. V lost 7 bases to trimming and J lost 3 bases, with 15 bases between them. The CDR3, as DNA: TGCGCCAGCACCCTGCCTAGGGGGGACTATGGCTACACCTTC. Its translation is CASTLPRGDYGYTF.

This clonotype was observed a few times. The chain carries TRBV6-2 or TRBV6-3 and TRBJ1-2; D is unresolved. Trimming stripped 0 bases from V and 6 bases from J, with 8 bases between. CDR3 length equals 13 residues. CDR1 and CDR2 from the germline V gene are MNHEY and SVGEGT. The CDR3: CASSYSWGDGYTF. CDR3 sequence (DNA): TGTGCCAGCAGTTACTCGTGGGGAGATGGCTACACCTTC.

In its sample, this clonotype was seen a few times. V and J are TRBV20-1 and TRBJ2-7; D remains ambiguous. The CDR3 spans 16 residues. V shed 4 bases and J shed 0 bases, with 19 bases lying between them. Germline CDR1 DFQATT, CDR2 SNEGSKA (reference sequence). DNA of the CDR3: TGCAGTGCTAAAAAACACGGGTCCAACCCCTCCTACGAGCAGTACTTC. Translating gives CSAKKHGSNPSYEQYF.

The rearrangement uses TRBV6-5 and TRBJ1-1; D is uncertain. CDR3 length equals 15 residues. The germline gives CDR1 MNHEY, CDR2 SVGAGI. With 5 bases removed from V and 6 bases from J, the gap between germline ends came to 19 bases. The CDR3 region has the DNA TGTGCCAGCAGTCAACTACTCAACCTCGGCCCTGAAGCTTTCTTT. Its translation is CASSQLLNLGPEAFF.

This clonotype has only a few counts. The chain has TRBV2 and TRBJ2-3; 12 bases map to TRBD2. CDR1 SNHLY and CDR2 FYNNEI come from the germline V gene. V was clipped by 5 bases and J by 3 bases; unmatched bases: 3. The CDR3 is 15 amino acids. CDR3 sequence: CASSRLAGATDTQYF. The CDR3, as DNA: TGTGCCAGCAGTAGACTAGCGGGAGCAACAGATACGCAGTATTTT.

The genes are TRBV6-1 and TRBJ1-5, with D possibly matching TRBD1 (5 bases). The CDR3 extends over 14 amino acids. The V end was cut by 3 bases, the J end by 3 bases, with 9 bases between. Germline-derived CDR1 and CDR2 are MNHNS and SASEGT. CDR3 sequence (DNA): TGTGCCAGCAGTGACAGGGCGAACAATCAGCCCCAGCATTTT. It translates to CASSDRANNQPQHF.

V is TRBV30 and J is TRBJ2-1, with 10 bases that match TRBD2. Looked up from germline, CDR1 is GTSNPN and CDR2 is SVGIG (reference sequence). Unmatched junction bases numbered 5, after V lost 0 bases and J lost 3 bases. The CDR3 is made up of 16 amino acids. CDR3 sequence: CAWSVLAGDFYNEQFF. Written as DNA, the CDR3 is TGTGCCTGGAGTGTCCTAGCGGGAGACTTCTACAATGAGCAGTTCTTC.

In this sample, this clonotype turned up a few times. The chain uses TRBV7-2 and TRBJ2-3; TRBD2 aligns across 14 bases. This CDR3 spans 15 amino acids. Trimming removed 4 bases from V and 10 bases from J; junction bases left unmatched: 7. The germline V gene encodes CDR1 SGHTA and CDR2 FQGNSA. CDR3 amino acids: CASSWGLAGAPPQYF. In nucleotides, the CDR3 is TGTGCCAGCAGCTGGGGACTAGCGGGAGCCCCACCGCAGTATTTT.

This clonotype was detected ten times or more. The chain joins TRBV20-1 to TRBJ1-1, with a tentative D call TRBD1 (6 bases). Germline lookup yields CDR1 DFQATT and CDR2 SNEGSKA (reference sequence). This CDR3 is 14 amino acids long. V lost 3 bases and J 1 base, leaving 12 bases between the germline ends. CDR3 protein: CSARVGQWNTEAFF. The CDR3 region has the DNA TGCAGTGCTAGGGTTGGACAGTGGAACACTGAAGCTTTCTTT.

This clonotype showed up just a few times. This chain uses TRBV6-1 with TRBJ1-1; 10 bases agree with TRBD1. The CDR3 extends over 14 amino acids. CDR1 MNHNS and CDR2 SASEGT come from the germline V gene. V lost 5 bases to trimming and J lost 6 bases; unmatched junction nucleotides: 6. This CDR3 reads CASSWDRGSAEAFF. The CDR3 DNA follows: TGTGCCAGCAGTTGGGACAGGGGCTCGGCTGAAGCTTTCTTT.

J is TRBJ1-5 and V is TRBV24-1; no reliable D call. The V gene's germline CDR1 is KGHDR and CDR2 SFDVKD. V gave up 5 bases and J gave up 2 bases, with 12 bases separating them. The length of the CDR3 is 15 residues. The CDR3 DNA is TGTGCCACCAGTGGCGGAGGGAGCGGCAATCAGCCCCAGCATTTT. Translation gives CATSGGGSGNQPQHF.

Only one count was recorded for this clonotype. A much larger clonotype is one base distant, so this may be a read error. The V and J genes are TRBV20-1 and TRBJ1-1; 11 nucleotides agree with TRBD1. Germline V gene sequence: CDR1 DFQATT, CDR2 SNEGSKA (reference sequence). The CDR3 runs 15 residues. The CDR3 loop reads CGARDRTGGGTEAFF. Written as DNA, the CDR3 is TGCGGTGCTAGAGACCGGACAGGGGGCGGCACTGAAGCTTTCTTT.

A few counts support this clonotype. V and J are TRBV20-1 and TRBJ2-1; a possible D gene is TRBD1 (5 bases). The CDR3 extends over 14 amino acids. Germline CDR1 DFQATT, CDR2 SNEGSKA (reference sequence). Trimming took 6 bases from V and 5 from J, leaving 17 bases between them. CDR3 DNA: TGCAGTGCAGGGGCCCTATGGGAAAACAATGAGCAGTTCTTC. This codes for CSAGALWENNEQFF.

This clonotype was detected ten times or more. The chain uses TRBV6-1 and TRBJ2-1; TRBD2 matches 12 bases. CDR3 length: 15 amino acids. From germline, CDR1 is MNHNS and CDR2 SASEGT. The V gene end was trimmed by 5 bases and the J gene end by 4 bases; junction bases not matched to a gene: 3. CDR3 nucleotide sequence: TGTGCCAGCAGTAGTCTAGCGGGAGGGTACAATGAGCAGTTCTTC. It yields the protein CASSSLAGGYNEQFF.

The rearrangement joins TRBV7-2 to TRBJ2-1; unclear D gene. The CDR3 extends over 13 amino acids. Per the germline V gene, CDR1 is SGHTA and CDR2 is FQGNSA. V was clipped by 1 base and J by 7 bases, with 8 bases between them. The CDR3, as DNA: TGTGCCAGCAGCTTAGTGTTCGAGAATGAGCAGTTCTTC. Translated, it gives CASSLVFENEQFF.

This rearrangement joins TRBV11-1 to TRBJ2-3, with TRBD1 matching 9 bases. The CDR3 runs to 17 residues. Unmatched junction bases numbered 12, after V lost 5 bases and J lost 3 bases. Germline loops: CDR1 SGHAT, CDR2 FQDESV (reference sequence). CDR3 loop: CASSLWAGTGMTDTQYF. CDR3 DNA sequence: TGTGCCAGCAGCCTATGGGCCGGGACAGGGATGACAGATACGCAGTATTTT.

In nucleotides, the CDR3 is TGTGCCAGCAGCCCCCGGGACCCACACAATGAGCAGTTCTTC. Translation: CASSPRDPHNEQFF. The chain has TRBV6-1 and TRBJ2-1; D tentatively fits TRBD1 or TRBD2 (5 bases each). Trimming stripped 6 bases from V and 5 bases from J, with 14 bases between. In germline, CDR1 is MNHNS, CDR2 SASEGT. The length of the CDR3 is 14 residues.

This clonotype was seen ten or more times. This chain joins TRBV27 and TRBJ1-5; D not resolved. Germline CDR1 MNHEY, CDR2 SMNVEV (reference sequence). Trimming pared 3 bases from V and 1 base from J, leaving 7 bases between. This CDR3 region has 14 residues. This CDR3 is CASSFGGSNQPQHF. The CDR3 coding sequence is TGTGCCAGCAGTTTTGGAGGAAGCAATCAGCCCCAGCATTTT.

J is TRBJ1-1 and V is TRBV18; no clear D. CDR3 length: 15 residues. The V gene lost 0 bases and the J gene lost 2 bases, with 10 bases spanning the gap. CDR1 and CDR2 from the germline V gene are KGHSH and LQKENI. The DNA of the CDR3 is TGTGCCAGCTCACCACCGTTCAGTGACAACACTGAAGCTTTCTTT. It specifies CASSPPFSDNTEAFF.

The chain uses TRBV6-6 and TRBJ2-3; 9 bases line up with TRBD1. CDR1 is MNHNY, CDR2 SVGAGI, per germline (reference sequence). Trimming removed 7 bases from V and 4 bases from J; junction bases left unmatched: 6. The CDR3 totals 14 residues. The CDR3 sequence: CASTRDRASDTQYF. In DNA form, the CDR3 reads TGTGCCAGCACCAGGGACAGGGCCTCAGATACGCAGTATTTT.

The chain recombines TRBV28 with TRBJ1-5; D uncertain. There are 15 residues in the CDR3. Germline assignment: CDR1 MDHEN and CDR2 SYDVKM. Trimming took off 6 bases at V and 2 bases at J, with 14 bases between the two ends. DNA of the CDR3: TGTGCCAGCAGGATTGGGAGGGTTGGCAATCAGCCCCAGCATTTT. Protein product: CASRIGRVGNQPQHF.

The genes are TRBV7-9 and TRBJ1-3; no reliable D call. This CDR3 comprises 15 residues. V was pared by 1 base and J by 3 bases, with 10 bases between. The germline gives CDR1 SEHNR, CDR2 FQNEAQ (reference sequence). The CDR3 sequence: CASSLGVSFGNTIYF. As DNA, the CDR3 is TGTGCCAGCAGCTTAGGGGTTTCATTTGGAAACACCATATATTTT.

This clonotype has ten or more counts. The CDR3 DNA reads TGCAGTGCTAGAGTCAGGGGGCGTTCCGATACGCAGTATTTT. Encoded protein: CSARVRGRSDTQYF. The chain has TRBV20-1 and TRBJ2-3, with 8 bases lining up with TRBD1. The CDR3 covers 14 residues. The V gene end was trimmed by 1 base and the J gene end by 6 bases; junction bases not matched to a gene: 6. In germline, CDR1 is DFQATT, CDR2 SNEGSKA (reference sequence).